The T cell receptor (beta chain) described here comes from a study of cytomegalovirus exposure and HLA in healthy donors. The CDR3 length is 15 residues. Unmatched junction bases numbered 5, after V lost 2 bases and J lost 7 bases. CDR1 MDHEN and CDR2 SYDVKM come from the germline V gene. PCR primers comprised 60 Vbeta and 13 Jbeta primers. Assay used: immunoSEQ multiplex PCR; TCRdb lists only in-frame clones, some missing. This sample has around 130,000 clones, with 60% to 85% found just once. The specimen was PBMCs. V gene TRBV28 combines with J gene TRBJ1-4, with 9 bases fitting TRBD1. This clonotype was sampled from a woman in her forties in good health and CMV-seronegative. CDR3 coding DNA: TGTGCCAGCAGTTTACCGGGACAGGGAAGTGAAAAACTGTTTTTT. Its protein product is CASSLPGQGSEKLFF.